The rows below give T cell receptor beta chains drawn from one sample of a study of blood T cell repertoires in COVID-19. The repertoire was sequenced with immunoSEQ multiplex PCR; TCRdb's copy has only in-frame clones and lacks some. The sample lists approximately 200,000 clones; less than 90% were seen once. Source material: peripheral blood. These receptors came from a woman aged 50 to 60 with acute or convalescent COVID-19. Both conserved end residues are trimmed from each CDR3. Fields, in order: J gene, V gene, CDR3 length, CDR3 protein.

J gene: TRBJ2-7; V gene: TRBV29-1; CDR3 length: 9; CDR3 protein: SVVEDYEQY
J gene: TRBJ2-2; V gene: TRBV5-1; CDR3 length: 12; CDR3 protein: ASSGRGGTGELF
J gene: TRBJ1-2; V gene: TRBV6-2/TRBV6-3; CDR3 length: 12; CDR3 protein: ASSGGLGRYGYT
J gene: TRBJ1-2; V gene: TRBV3-1/TRBV3-2; CDR3 length: 15; CDR3 protein: ASSQELKGGGRYGYT
J gene: TRBJ2-1; V gene: TRBV7-8; CDR3 length: 14; CDR3 protein: ASSLEAGVGIVEQF
J gene: TRBJ1-4; V gene: TRBV19; CDR3 length: 10; CDR3 protein: ATAQQGKKLF
J gene: TRBJ2-7; V gene: TRBV5-5; CDR3 length: 13; CDR3 protein: ASSDRDRGSYEQY
J gene: TRBJ2-3; V gene: TRBV5-1; CDR3 length: 15; CDR3 protein: ASSLESGRGGTDTQY
J gene: TRBJ1-1; V gene: TRBV12-3/TRBV12-4; CDR3 length: 10; CDR3 protein: ASSFLQGRAF
J gene: TRBJ1-1; V gene: TRBV4-2; CDR3 length: 14; CDR3 protein: ASSQDGTGGDLEAF
J gene: TRBJ2-1; V gene: TRBV7-3; CDR3 length: 13; CDR3 protein: ASSFIGSSYNEQF
J gene: TRBJ1-2; V gene: TRBV9; CDR3 length: 11; CDR3 protein: ASSGGLQAGYT
J gene: TRBJ2-7; V gene: TRBV7-9; CDR3 length: 13; CDR3 protein: ASSRTASLVSEQY
J gene: TRBJ2-7; V gene: TRBV7-2; CDR3 length: 12; CDR3 protein: ASSLQGPEREQY
J gene: TRBJ2-3; V gene: TRBV24-1; CDR3 length: 15; CDR3 protein: ATSEEGQGTYTDTQY
J gene: TRBJ2-2; V gene: TRBV7-6; CDR3 length: 20; CDR3 protein: ASSFLFPGTGESFDSAGELF
J gene: TRBJ2-6; V gene: TRBV5-4; CDR3 length: 13; CDR3 protein: ASSPGTPGANVLT
J gene: TRBJ2-1; V gene: TRBV6-6; CDR3 length: 14; CDR3 protein: ASSGLGTGGYNEQF
J gene: TRBJ1-1; V gene: TRBV28; CDR3 length: 13; CDR3 protein: ASRAPGTNQHEAF
J gene: TRBJ2-1; V gene: TRBV24-1; CDR3 length: 9; CDR3 protein: ATRRGGEQF
J gene: TRBJ2-1; V gene: TRBV5-4; CDR3 length: 13; CDR3 protein: ASSYSLAGGIEQF
J gene: TRBJ2-1; V gene: TRBV18; CDR3 length: 11; CDR3 protein: ASSRPGGDEQF
J gene: TRBJ2-3; V gene: TRBV7-2; CDR3 length: 11; CDR3 protein: ASSLSLADTQY
J gene: TRBJ2-1; V gene: TRBV10-1; CDR3 length: 12; CDR3 protein: ASSEGGRRNEQF
J gene: TRBJ2-7; V gene: TRBV7-8; CDR3 length: 11; CDR3 protein: ASSLIGGYEQY
J gene: TRBJ1-6; V gene: TRBV11-3; CDR3 length: 14; CDR3 protein: ASSLSRGGYNSPLH
J gene: TRBJ2-5; V gene: TRBV19; CDR3 length: 14; CDR3 protein: ASTAPRDSYQETQY
J gene: TRBJ1-2; V gene: TRBV29-1; CDR3 length: 13; CDR3 protein: SVVGAGGPGYGYT
J gene: TRBJ2-2; V gene: TRBV18; CDR3 length: 11; CDR3 protein: ASSPQYTGELF
J gene: TRBJ2-3; V gene: TRBV5-1; CDR3 length: 11; CDR3 protein: ASRAGSTDTQY
J gene: TRBJ2-5; V gene: TRBV13; CDR3 length: 13; CDR3 protein: ASSAPGDQLETQY
J gene: TRBJ2-3; V gene: TRBV12-5; CDR3 length: 12; CDR3 protein: ASGLTSGGGTQY
J gene: TRBJ1-4; V gene: TRBV5-8; CDR3 length: 13; CDR3 protein: ASSLQGQAFEKLF
J gene: TRBJ2-5; V gene: TRBV19; CDR3 length: 11; CDR3 protein: ASKNRGSETQY
J gene: TRBJ2-7; V gene: TRBV9; CDR3 length: 14; CDR3 protein: ASSVAPAGVGYEQY
J gene: TRBJ2-3; V gene: TRBV6-5; CDR3 length: 14; CDR3 protein: ASSYSYSGGTDTQY
J gene: TRBJ2-5; V gene: TRBV6-2/TRBV6-3; CDR3 length: 13; CDR3 protein: ASSYTVRRQETQY
J gene: TRBJ1-2; V gene: TRBV5-6; CDR3 length: 10; CDR3 protein: ASNRQGHGYT
J gene: TRBJ2-1; V gene: TRBV5-1; CDR3 length: 12; CDR3 protein: ASRNRGLYNEQF
J gene: TRBJ2-3; V gene: TRBV7-2; CDR3 length: 14; CDR3 protein: ASSLAAGAFTDTQY
J gene: TRBJ2-7; V gene: TRBV27; CDR3 length: 11; CDR3 protein: ASSSADSYEQY
J gene: TRBJ2-1; V gene: TRBV7-9; CDR3 length: 15; CDR3 protein: ASSPFPGTTSWNEQF
J gene: TRBJ2-5; V gene: TRBV9; CDR3 length: 13; CDR3 protein: ASSVGGTSQETQY
J gene: TRBJ1-1; V gene: TRBV5-4; CDR3 length: 12; CDR3 protein: ASTGDRTNTEAF
J gene: TRBJ2-7; V gene: TRBV11-1; CDR3 length: 12; CDR3 protein: ASSLRQGAYEQY
J gene: TRBJ2-1; V gene: TRBV2; CDR3 length: 13; CDR3 protein: ASSESRKPANEQF